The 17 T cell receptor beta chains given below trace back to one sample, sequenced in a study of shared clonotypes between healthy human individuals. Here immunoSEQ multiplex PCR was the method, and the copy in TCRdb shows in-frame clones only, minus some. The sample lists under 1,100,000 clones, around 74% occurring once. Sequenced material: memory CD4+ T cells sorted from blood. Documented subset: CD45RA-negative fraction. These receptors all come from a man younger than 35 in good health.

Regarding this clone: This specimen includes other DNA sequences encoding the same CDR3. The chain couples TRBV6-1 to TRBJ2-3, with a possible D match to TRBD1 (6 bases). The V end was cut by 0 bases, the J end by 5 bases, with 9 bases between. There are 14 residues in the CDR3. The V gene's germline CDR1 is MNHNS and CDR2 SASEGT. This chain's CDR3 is CASSEALRGDTQYF. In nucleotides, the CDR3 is TGTGCCAGCAGTGAAGCGCTCAGGGGAGATACGCAGTATTTT.

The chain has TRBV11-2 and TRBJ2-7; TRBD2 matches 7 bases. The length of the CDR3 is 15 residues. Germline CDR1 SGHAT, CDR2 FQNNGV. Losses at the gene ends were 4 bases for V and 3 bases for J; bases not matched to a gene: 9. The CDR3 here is CASSSVGRGYYEQYF. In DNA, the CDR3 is TGTGCCAGCAGCTCCGTGGGGCGGGGGTACTACGAGCAGTACTTC.

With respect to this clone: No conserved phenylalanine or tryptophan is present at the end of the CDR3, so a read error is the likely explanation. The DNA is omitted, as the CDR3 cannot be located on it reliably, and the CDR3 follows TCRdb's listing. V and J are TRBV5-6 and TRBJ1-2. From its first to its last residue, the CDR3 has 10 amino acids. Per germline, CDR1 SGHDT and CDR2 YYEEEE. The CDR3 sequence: CASSGLTGPL.

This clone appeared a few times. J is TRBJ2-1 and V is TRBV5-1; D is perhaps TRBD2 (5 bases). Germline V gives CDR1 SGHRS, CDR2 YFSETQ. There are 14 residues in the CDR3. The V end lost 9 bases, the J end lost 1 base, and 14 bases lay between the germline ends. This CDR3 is CATRLGDSYNEQFF. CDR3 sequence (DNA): TGCGCCACTCGACTCGGGGATTCCTACAATGAGCAGTTCTTC.

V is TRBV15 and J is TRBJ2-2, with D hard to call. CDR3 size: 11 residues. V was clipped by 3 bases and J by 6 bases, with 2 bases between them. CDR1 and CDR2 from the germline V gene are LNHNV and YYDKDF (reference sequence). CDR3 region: CATSSPGELFF. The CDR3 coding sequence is TGTGCCACCAGCAGCCCCGGGGAGCTGTTTTTT.

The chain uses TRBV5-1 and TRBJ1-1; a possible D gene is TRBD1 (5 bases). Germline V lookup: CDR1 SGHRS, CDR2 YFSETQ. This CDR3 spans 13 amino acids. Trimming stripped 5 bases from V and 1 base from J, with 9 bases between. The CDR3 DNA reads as TGCGCCAGCAGTGGACAAGCGAACACTGAAGCTTTCTTT. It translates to CASSGQANTEAFF. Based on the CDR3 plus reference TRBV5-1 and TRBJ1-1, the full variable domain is KAGVTQTPRYLIKTRGQQVTLSCSPISGHRSVSWYQQTPGQGLQFLFEYFSETQRNKGNFPGRFSGRQFSNSRSEMNVSTLELGDSALYLCASSGQANTEAFFGQGTRLTVV.

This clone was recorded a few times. The CDR3 DNA is TGTGCCTGGATGTTCGGGGGCATGTACAATGAGCAGTTCTTC. Protein: CAWMFGGMYNEQFF. This chain uses TRBV30 with TRBJ2-1; perhaps D is TRBD1 or TRBD2 (6 bases each). The CDR3 is 14 amino acids. V lost 4 bases and J 4 bases, leaving 14 bases between the germline ends. Germline-derived CDR1 and CDR2 are GTSNPN and SVGIG (reference sequence).

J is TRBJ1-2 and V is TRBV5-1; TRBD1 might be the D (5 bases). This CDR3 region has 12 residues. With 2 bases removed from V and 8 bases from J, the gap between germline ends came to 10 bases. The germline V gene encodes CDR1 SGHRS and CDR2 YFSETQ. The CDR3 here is CASSLNRGGYTF. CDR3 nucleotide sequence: TGCGCCAGCAGCTTAAATAGGGGAGGCTACACCTTC.

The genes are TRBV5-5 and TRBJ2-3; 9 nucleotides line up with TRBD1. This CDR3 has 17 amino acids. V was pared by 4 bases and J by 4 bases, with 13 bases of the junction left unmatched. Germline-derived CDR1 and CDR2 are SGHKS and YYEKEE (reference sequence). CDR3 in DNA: TGTGCCAGCAGCGTAGACCGGGACAGGGTAATGTCAGATACGCAGTATTTT. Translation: CASSVDRDRVMSDTQYF. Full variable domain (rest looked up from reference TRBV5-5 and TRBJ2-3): DAGVTQSPTHLIKTRGQQVTLRCSPISGHKSVSWYQQVLGQGPQFIFQYYEKEERGRGNFPDRFSARQFPNYSSELNVNALLLGDSALYLCASSVDRDRVMSDTQYFGPGTRLTVL.

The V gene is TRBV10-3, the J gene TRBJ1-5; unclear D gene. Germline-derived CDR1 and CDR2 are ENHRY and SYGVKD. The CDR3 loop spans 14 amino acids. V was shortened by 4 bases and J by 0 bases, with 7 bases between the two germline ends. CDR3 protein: CAISVGSSNQPQHF. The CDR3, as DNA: TGTGCCATCAGTGTAGGATCTAGCAATCAGCCCCAGCATTTT.

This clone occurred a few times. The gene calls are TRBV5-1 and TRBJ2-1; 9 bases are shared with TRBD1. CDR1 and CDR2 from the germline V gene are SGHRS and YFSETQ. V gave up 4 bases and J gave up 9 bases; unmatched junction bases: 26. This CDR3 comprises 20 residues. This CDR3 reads CASSLFIQTGGKRDGSEQFF. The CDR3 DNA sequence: TGCGCCAGCAGCCTTTTTATCCAGACAGGGGGAAAGAGGGATGGTAGTGAGCAGTTCTTC.

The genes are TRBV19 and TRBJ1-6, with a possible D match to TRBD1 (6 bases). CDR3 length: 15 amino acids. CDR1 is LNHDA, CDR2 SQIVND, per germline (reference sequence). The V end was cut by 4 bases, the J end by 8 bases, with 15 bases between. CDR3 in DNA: TGTGCCAGTAGTAGTGGGGGCAGGACCCATTCACCCCTCCACTTT. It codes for CASSSGGRTHSPLHF.

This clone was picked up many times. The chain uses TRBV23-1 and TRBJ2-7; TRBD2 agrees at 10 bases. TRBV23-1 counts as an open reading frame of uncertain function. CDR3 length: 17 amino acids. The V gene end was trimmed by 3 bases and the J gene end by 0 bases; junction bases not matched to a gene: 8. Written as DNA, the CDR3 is TGCGCCAGCAGTCATTACCCGACTAGCGGGTCCTCCTACGAGCAGTACTTC. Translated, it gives CASSHYPTSGSSYEQYF.

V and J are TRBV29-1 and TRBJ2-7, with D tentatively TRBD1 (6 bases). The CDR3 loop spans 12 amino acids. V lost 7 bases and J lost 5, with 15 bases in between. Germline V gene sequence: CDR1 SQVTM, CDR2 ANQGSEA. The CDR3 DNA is TGCAGCGCAATCAGGGGAATAAACGAGCAGTACTTC. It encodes CSAIRGINEQYF.

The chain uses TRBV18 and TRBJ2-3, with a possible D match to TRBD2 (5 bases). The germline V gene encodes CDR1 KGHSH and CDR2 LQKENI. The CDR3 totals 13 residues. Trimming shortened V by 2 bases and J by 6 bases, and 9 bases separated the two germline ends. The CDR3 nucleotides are TGTGCCAGCTCACCATCCCAGCGGGATACGCAGTATTTT. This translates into CASSPSQRDTQYF. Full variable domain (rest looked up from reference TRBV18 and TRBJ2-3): NAGVMQNPRHLVRRRGQEARLRCSPMKGHSHVYWYRQLPEEGLKFMVYLQKENIIDESGMPKERFSAEFPKEGPSILRIQQVVRGDSAAYFCASSPSQRDTQYFGPGTRLTVL.

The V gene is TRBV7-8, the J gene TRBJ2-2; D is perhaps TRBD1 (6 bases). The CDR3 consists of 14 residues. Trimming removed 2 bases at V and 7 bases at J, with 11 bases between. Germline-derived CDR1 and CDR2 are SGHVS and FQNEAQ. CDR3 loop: CASSLLGAGGELFF. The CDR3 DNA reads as TGTGCCAGCAGCTTACTGGGGGCGGGCGGGGAGCTGTTTTTT.

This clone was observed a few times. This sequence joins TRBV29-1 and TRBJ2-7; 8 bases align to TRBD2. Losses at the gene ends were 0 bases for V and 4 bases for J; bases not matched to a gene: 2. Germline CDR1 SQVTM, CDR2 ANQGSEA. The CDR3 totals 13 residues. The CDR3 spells CSVEEAGGYEQYF. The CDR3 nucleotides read TGCAGCGTTGAAGAGGCGGGGGGTTACGAGCAGTACTTC.